The entry below gives a single TCR beta chain sequence along with its context. Antigen unknown. From the germline J gene comes the end of the CDR3, since the read stops 3 residues before it. CDR1 and CDR2 (germline): SGHTA, FQGNSA. V lost 5 bases, J lost 8 bases, and 16 bases lay in between. The CDR3 spans 14 residues. TCRdb keeps only in-frame clones here, not all; method: immunoSEQ multiplex PCR. The specimen has fewer than 20,000 clones, none found just once. The entry originates in a study of T cell clonality in common variable immunodeficiency. Study-level points and caveats: In common variable immunodeficiency, TCR beta chains reportedly carried fewer deletions and N-nucleotide insertions.

This receptor was obtained from a human donor with common variable immunodeficiency. The chain is built from TRBV7-2 and TRBJ1-5, with a tentative D call TRBD1 (6 bases). Sequencing was done on a sample of peripheral blood mononuclear cells. This chain's CDR3 is CASSPGWGREPQHF. CDR3 DNA, as far as it was read: TGTGCCAGCAGCCCCGGTTGGGGGCGAGAGCCC.